The T cell receptor (beta chain) described here comes from a study of blood T cell repertoires in COVID-19. Study at large: Sample material is recorded as cDNA or gDNA derived from T cells, B-cell-depleted T cells, or PBMCs.

Authors' data handling: For nucleated cells, counts were estimated from reference gene primer amplification. Clones were sequenced by immunoSEQ multiplex PCR, and TCRdb holds only the in-frame ones, with some missing. V, J and clone size derive from that table, while D and trimming were established from the DNA sequence. The sample records 160,000 or so clones, 81% being singletons. After removal of 11 bases from V and 2 bases from J, the junction contained 5 bases not matched to a gene. The CDR3 consists of 14 residues. Germline CDR1 and CDR2: SEHNR and FQNEAQ (reference sequence). Participants, about 18 to 100 years old, spanned under 25 US areas. Participants reported their clinical history, and cohort assignment relied on those reports.

The receptor was isolated from a woman between 35 and 50 years old with acute COVID-19. Material for sequencing was PBMCs or T cells enriched from blood (not recorded which). The chain joins TRBV7-9 to TRBJ2-6; TRBD1 matches at 8 bases. Here the CDR3 DNA reads TGTGCCCCGGGGACAGGCGCTGGGGCCAACGTCCTGACTTTC. This gives the protein CAPGTGAGANVLTF.